The 8 T cell receptor beta chains below come from one sample, sequenced in a study of blood T cell repertoires in COVID-19. Clones were read by immunoSEQ multiplex PCR, and TCRdb kept only the in-frame ones, dropping some. The table includes 150,000 to 250,000 clones, 70% to 85% detected once. The sequencing sample was made of peripheral blood. The receptors originated from a human donor with acute or convalescent COVID-19. The donor label of this sample is uncertain.

This clone is a singleton in its sample. The rearrangement joins TRBV6-5 to TRBJ2-2; the D gene is possibly TRBD2 (6 bases). CDR3 length: 15 residues. Germline assignment: CDR1 MNHEY and CDR2 SVGAGI. Trimming removed 6 bases at V and 0 bases at J, with 11 bases between. The DNA for the CDR3 is TGTGCCAGCAGGATTAGCGGTTCGAACACCGGGGAGCTGTTTTTT. Its protein product is CASRISGSNTGELFF.

The chain links TRBV28 to TRBJ2-2, with TRBD2 matching over 9 bases. The germline CDR1 and CDR2 sequences are MDHEN and SYDVKM. Losses at the gene ends were 9 bases for V and 1 base for J; bases not matched to a gene: 3. The CDR3 spans 14 residues. This chain's CDR3 is CASLSGGNTGELFF. The DNA of the CDR3 is TGTGCCAGTCTTAGCGGGGGGAACACCGGGGAGCTGTTTTTT.

The chain recombines TRBV30 with TRBJ1-1; 7 nucleotides agree with TRBD1. The CDR3 sequence is 15 residues long. The junction had 8 bases not matched to a gene; V was cut back by 3 bases and J by 1 base. Germline CDR1 GTSNPN, CDR2 SVGIG (reference sequence). CDR3 coding DNA: TGTGCCTGGAGACAACCGGACAGGCAGAACACTGAAGCTTTCTTT. Amino acid sequence: CAWRQPDRQNTEAFF.

The rearrangement joins TRBV5-1 to TRBJ2-1; 9 nucleotides line up with TRBD1. CDR3 length: 16 residues. Looked up from germline, CDR1 is SGHRS and CDR2 is YFSETQ. V lost 4 bases to trimming and J lost 0 bases; unmatched junction nucleotides: 5. Written as DNA, the CDR3 is TGCGCCAGCAGCAGGACAGGGGCTACCTCCTACAATGAGCAGTTCTTC. Protein: CASSRTGATSYNEQFF. Variable domain in full (rest from reference TRBV5-1 and TRBJ2-1): KAGVTQTPRYLIKTRGQQVTLSCSPISGHRSVSWYQQTPGQGLQFLFEYFSETQRNKGNFPGRFSGRQFSNSRSEMNVSTLELGDSALYLCASSRTGATSYNEQFFGPGTRLTVL.

V gene TRBV6-5 combines with J gene TRBJ2-7; 7 bases are a match to TRBD2. Looked up from germline, CDR1 is MNHEY and CDR2 is SVGAGI. V dropped 7 bases and J dropped 2; count of bases not matched to a gene: 11. CDR3 length: 15 amino acids. In nucleotides, the CDR3 is TGTGCCAGCAAGCGGGAAGGGAGGGGTCCCTACGAGCAGTACTTC. Amino acids: CASKREGRGPYEQYF.

The CDR3 is CASSPGLAESSYEQYF. DNA for the CDR3: TGTGCCAGCAGCCCGGGACTAGCGGAGTCCTCCTACGAGCAGTACTTC. V is TRBV5-4 and J is TRBJ2-7, with TRBD2 matching 11 bases. Trimming at V came to 4 bases and at J to 0 bases, leaving 6 bases not matched to a gene. This CDR3 contains 16 residues. The V gene's germline CDR1 is SGHNT and CDR2 YYREEE (reference sequence).

The chain couples TRBV19 to TRBJ1-5; 10 nucleotides match TRBD1. The V segment lost 5 bases and the J segment 6 bases; nucleotides outside the gene matches: 1. Germline CDR1 is LNHDA and CDR2 is SQIVND (reference sequence). There are 13 residues in the CDR3. As DNA, the CDR3 is TGTGCCAGTAGTGACAGGGGGCGTCAGCCCCAGCATTTT. This translates into CASSDRGRQPQHF.

As for this clone: One junction end disagrees with the germline gene, perhaps due to a read error. The CDR3 DNA reads TGTGCCACCAACCTGGCCAGCACAGATACGCAATATTTT. As protein: CATNLASTDTQYF. V gene TRBV10-3 combines with J gene TRBJ2-3; D is ambiguous. This CDR3 has 13 residues. In germline, CDR1 is ENHRY, CDR2 SYGVKD.